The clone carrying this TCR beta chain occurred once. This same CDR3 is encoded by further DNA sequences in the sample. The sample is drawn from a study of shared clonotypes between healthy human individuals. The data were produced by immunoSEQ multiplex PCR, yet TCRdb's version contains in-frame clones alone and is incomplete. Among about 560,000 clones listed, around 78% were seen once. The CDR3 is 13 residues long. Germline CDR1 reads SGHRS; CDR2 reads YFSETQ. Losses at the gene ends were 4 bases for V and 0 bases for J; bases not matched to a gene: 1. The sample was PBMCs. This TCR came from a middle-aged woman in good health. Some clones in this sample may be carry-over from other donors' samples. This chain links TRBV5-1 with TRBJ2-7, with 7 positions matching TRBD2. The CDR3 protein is CASSRGDSYEQYF. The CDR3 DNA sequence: TGCGCCAGCAGCCGGGGGGACTCCTACGAGCAGTACTTC.